This T cell receptor (beta chain) derives from a study of neurological immune-mediated disorders. TCRdb independently ran MiXCR on the 5' RACE reads; one entry per CDR3 protein. The table lists just under 40,000 distinct CDR3 sequences, 6.5% to 8.5% of them singletons. The CDR3 sequence is 15 residues long. Germline V lookup: CDR1 DFQATT, CDR2 SNEGSKA (reference sequence). The V and J ends lost 6 bases and 2 bases, in that order; junction bases with no gene match: 6. The cells used in sorted libraries, CD4+ or CD8+ T cells, numbered more than 850,000. This clonotype occurred many times. The sample consisted of CD4+ T cells from blood. The TCR was taken from a man between 50 and 59 years old in good health. The rearrangement joins TRBV20-1 to TRBJ2-6, with 8 bases aligning to TRBD2. This CDR3 is CSATRGGPGANVLTF. The CDR3 nucleotides read TGCAGTGCGACCCGGGGGGGCCCTGGGGCCAACGTCCTGACTTTC.